Below are 5 T cell receptor beta chains sequenced from a single sample in a study of T cells in Graves' hyperthyroidism and ophthalmopathy. Amplification yielded TCR beta CDR3 regions, with RNA transcripts as the source. Researchers ran a first-round RT-PCR on the TCR CDR3 using the HTBI primer set. TCRdb re-derived calls from the multiplex PCR reads in MiXCR, one entry per CDR3 protein. This table has approximately 260,000 distinct CDR3 sequences, about 15% appearing once. The sample consisted of blood. These receptors were taken from a woman between 45 and 65 years old with Graves' hyperthyroidism that later progressed to Graves' ophthalmopathy.

In this sample, this clonotype turned up many times. V usage is TRBV20-1 and J usage is TRBJ2-1; D is perhaps TRBD2 (5 bases). The CDR3 covers 12 residues. Trimming shortened V by 5 bases and J by 10 bases, and 15 bases separated the two germline ends. CDR1 and CDR2 (germline): DFQATT, SNEGSKA (reference sequence). CDR3 residues: CSAPSRGSEQFF. The CDR3 bases are TGCAGTGCTCCGAGTAGAGGGTCCGAGCAGTTCTTC.

This clonotype has at least ten counts. The CDR3 protein is CGGGEGTDTQYF. The CDR3 coding sequence is TGCGGAGGAGGGGAAGGGACAGATACGCAGTATTTT. The chain couples TRBV20-1 to TRBJ2-3; possibly TRBD2 for D (6 bases). Per the germline V gene, CDR1 is DFQATT and CDR2 is SNEGSKA (reference sequence). The CDR3 runs to 12 residues.

This clonotype was detected ten times or more. The genes are TRBV2 and TRBJ2-6; D call uncertain. The germline V gene encodes CDR1 SNHLY and CDR2 FYNNEI. The CDR3 is 15 residues long. V was trimmed by 6 bases and J by 0 bases, leaving 9 bases between them. The CDR3 here is CASRADYSGANVLTF. CDR3 in DNA: TGTGCCAGCAGGGCCGATTACTCTGGGGCCAACGTCCTGACTTTC.

CDR3 DNA: TGTGCCAGCAGTGAATTGATACGGCCCCAGCATTTT. Its translation: CASSELIRPQHF. The chain joins TRBV6-1 to TRBJ1-5; D not resolved. Germline V CDR1 and CDR2: MNHNS, SASEGT. The CDR3 is 12 amino acids. Trimming pared 2 bases from V and 9 bases from J, leaving 8 bases between.

The chain joins TRBV5-1 to TRBJ2-1; tentatively, D is TRBD2 (6 bases). V lost 4 bases to trimming and J lost 2 bases, with 13 bases between them. Germline V gene lookup returns CDR1 SGHRS and CDR2 YFSETQ. The CDR3 loop spans 15 amino acids. CDR3 region: CASSVRLGTYNEQFF. The DNA for the CDR3 is TGCGCCAGCAGCGTTCGACTAGGCACCTACAATGAGCAGTTCTTC. Combining the CDR3 with reference TRBV5-1 and TRBJ2-1 gives the whole variable domain KAGVTQTPRYLIKTRGQQVTLSCSPISGHRSVSWYQQTPGQGLQFLFEYFSETQRNKGNFPGRFSGRQFSNSRSEMNVSTLELGDSALYLCASSVRLGTYNEQFFGPGTRLTVL.